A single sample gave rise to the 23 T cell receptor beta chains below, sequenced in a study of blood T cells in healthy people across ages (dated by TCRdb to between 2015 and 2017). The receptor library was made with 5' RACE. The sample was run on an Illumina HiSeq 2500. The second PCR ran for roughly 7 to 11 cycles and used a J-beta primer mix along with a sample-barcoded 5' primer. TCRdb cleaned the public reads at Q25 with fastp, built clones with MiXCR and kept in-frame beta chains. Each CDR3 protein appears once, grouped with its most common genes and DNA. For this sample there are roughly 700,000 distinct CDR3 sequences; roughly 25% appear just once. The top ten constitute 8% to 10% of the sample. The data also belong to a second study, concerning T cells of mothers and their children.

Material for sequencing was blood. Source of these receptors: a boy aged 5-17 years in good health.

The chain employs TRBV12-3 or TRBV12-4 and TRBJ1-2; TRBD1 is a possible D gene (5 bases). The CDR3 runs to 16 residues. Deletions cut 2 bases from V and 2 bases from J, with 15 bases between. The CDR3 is CASSLYLQQGNYGYTF. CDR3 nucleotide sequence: TGTGCCAGCAGTTTATATCTGCAGCAGGGAAACTATGGCTACACCTTC.

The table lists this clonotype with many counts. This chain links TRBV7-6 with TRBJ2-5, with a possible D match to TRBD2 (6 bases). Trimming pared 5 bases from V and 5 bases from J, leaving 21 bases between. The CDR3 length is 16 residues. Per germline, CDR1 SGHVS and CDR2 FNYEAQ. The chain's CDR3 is CASSIISGLGGETQYF. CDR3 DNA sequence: TGTGCCAGCAGCATTATATCGGGACTCGGAGGGGAGACCCAGTACTTC.

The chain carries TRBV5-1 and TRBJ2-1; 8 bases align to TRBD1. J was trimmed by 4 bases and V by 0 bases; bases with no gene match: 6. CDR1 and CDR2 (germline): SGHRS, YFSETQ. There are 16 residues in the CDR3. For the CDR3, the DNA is TGCGCCAGCAGCTTGGAGGGGACAGGTTCATACAATGAGCAGTTCTTC. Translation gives CASSLEGTGSYNEQFF.

CDR3 DNA sequence: TGTGCCAGCAGTTTTCTTCTTCGCGGGACACAGGGGGATGAAAAACTGTTTTTT. It encodes CASSFLLRGTQGDEKLFF. The chain combines TRBV12-3 or TRBV12-4 with TRBJ1-4; 8 bases fit TRBD1. The CDR3 has 18 residues. Trimming removed 3 bases from V and 6 bases from J; junction bases left unmatched: 15.

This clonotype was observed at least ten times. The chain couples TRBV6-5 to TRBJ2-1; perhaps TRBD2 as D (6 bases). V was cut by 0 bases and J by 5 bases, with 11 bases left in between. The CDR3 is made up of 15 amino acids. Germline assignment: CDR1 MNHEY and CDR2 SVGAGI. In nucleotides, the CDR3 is TGTGCCAGCAGTTACTCGATTCCTAGCGACAATGAGCAGTTCTTC. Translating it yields CASSYSIPSDNEQFF.

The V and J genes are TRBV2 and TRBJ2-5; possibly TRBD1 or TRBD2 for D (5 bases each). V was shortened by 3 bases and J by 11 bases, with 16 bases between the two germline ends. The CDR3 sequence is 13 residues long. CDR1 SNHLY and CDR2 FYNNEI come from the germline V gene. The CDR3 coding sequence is TGTGCCAGCAGTGACAGGGTACGTTGGGAGCAGTACTTC. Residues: CASSDRVRWEQYF.

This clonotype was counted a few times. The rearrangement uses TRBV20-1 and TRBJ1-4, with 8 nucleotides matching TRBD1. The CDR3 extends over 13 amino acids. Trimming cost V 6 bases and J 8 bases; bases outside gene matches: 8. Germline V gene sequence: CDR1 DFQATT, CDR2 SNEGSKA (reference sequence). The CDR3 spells CSAITGGEEKLFF. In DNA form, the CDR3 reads TGCAGTGCGATCACAGGGGGAGAAGAAAAACTGTTTTTT.

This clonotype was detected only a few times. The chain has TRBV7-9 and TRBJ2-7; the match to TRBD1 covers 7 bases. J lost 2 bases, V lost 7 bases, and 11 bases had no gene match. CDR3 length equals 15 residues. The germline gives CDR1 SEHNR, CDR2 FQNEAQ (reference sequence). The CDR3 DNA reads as TGTGCCAGCACCCTTGACAGGGCTAGGCCCTACGAGCAGTACTTC. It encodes CASTLDRARPYEQYF.

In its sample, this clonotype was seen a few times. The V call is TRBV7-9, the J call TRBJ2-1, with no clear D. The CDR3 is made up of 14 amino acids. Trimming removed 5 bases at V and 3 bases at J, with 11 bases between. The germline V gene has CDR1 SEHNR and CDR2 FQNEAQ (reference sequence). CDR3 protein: CASSPDGFYNEQFF. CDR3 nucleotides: TGTGCCAGCAGCCCAGATGGGTTCTACAATGAGCAGTTCTTC.

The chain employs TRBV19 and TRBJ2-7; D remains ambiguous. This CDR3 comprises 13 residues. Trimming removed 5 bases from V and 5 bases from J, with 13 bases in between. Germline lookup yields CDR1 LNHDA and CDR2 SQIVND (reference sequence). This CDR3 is CASSPTVRDEQYF. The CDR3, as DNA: TGTGCCAGTAGTCCAACTGTTCGGGACGAGCAGTACTTC.

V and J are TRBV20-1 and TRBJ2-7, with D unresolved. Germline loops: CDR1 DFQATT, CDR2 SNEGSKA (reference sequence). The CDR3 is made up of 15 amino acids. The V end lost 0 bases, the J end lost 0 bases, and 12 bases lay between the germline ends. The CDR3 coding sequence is TGCAGTGCTAGAGATTTGCTTAACGACTCCTACGAGCAGTACTTC. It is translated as CSARDLLNDSYEQYF.

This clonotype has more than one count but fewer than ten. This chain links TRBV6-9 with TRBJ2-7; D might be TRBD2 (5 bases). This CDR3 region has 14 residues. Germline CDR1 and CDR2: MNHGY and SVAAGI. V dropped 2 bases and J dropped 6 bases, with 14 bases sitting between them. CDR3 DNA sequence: TGTGCCAGCAGTTATGTCCCCGAGGGTCCCGAGCAGTACTTC. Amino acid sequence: CASSYVPEGPEQYF.

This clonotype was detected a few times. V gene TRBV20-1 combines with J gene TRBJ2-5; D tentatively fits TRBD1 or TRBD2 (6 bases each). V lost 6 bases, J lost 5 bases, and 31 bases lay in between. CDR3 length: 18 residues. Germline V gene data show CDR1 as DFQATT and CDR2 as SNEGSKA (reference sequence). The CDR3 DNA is TGCAGTGCCGGCCTGGGGGGCGATATGTCTTCTGGAGTGGAGACCCAGTACTTC. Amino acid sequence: CSAGLGGDMSSGVETQYF.

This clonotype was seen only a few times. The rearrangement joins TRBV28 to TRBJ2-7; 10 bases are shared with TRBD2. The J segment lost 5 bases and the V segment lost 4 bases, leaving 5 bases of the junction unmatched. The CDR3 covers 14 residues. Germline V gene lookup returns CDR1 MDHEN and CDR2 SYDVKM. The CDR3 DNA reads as TGTGCCAGCAGTTCTAGCGGGGGTAACCACGAGCAGTACTTC. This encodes CASSSSGGNHEQYF. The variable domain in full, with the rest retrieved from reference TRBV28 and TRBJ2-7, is DVKVTQSSRYLVKRTGEKVFLECVQDMDHENMFWYRQDPGLGLRLIYFSYDVKMKEKGDIPEGYSVSREKKERFSLILESASTNQTSMYLCASSSSGGNHEQYFGPGTRLTVT.

The DNA of the CDR3 is TGTGCCAGCAGCAAAGGTACAGGGGTCACCTACGAGCAGTACTTC. It yields the protein CASSKGTGVTYEQYF. This chain connects TRBV21-1 to TRBJ2-7; the D segment call TRBD1 is taken from the table without a DNA check. TRBV21-1 is flagged as a pseudogene. The CDR3 extends over 15 amino acids.

CDR3 DNA: TGCGCCAGCAGCTTGGTTCGGGGGGGAAACACTGAAGCTTTCTTT. Its translation is CASSLVRGGNTEAFF. This chain uses TRBV5-1 with TRBJ1-1; perhaps TRBD1 as D (5 bases). The CDR3 length is 15 residues. Trimming stripped 0 bases from V and 2 bases from J, with 11 bases between. The V gene's germline CDR1 is SGHRS and CDR2 YFSETQ.

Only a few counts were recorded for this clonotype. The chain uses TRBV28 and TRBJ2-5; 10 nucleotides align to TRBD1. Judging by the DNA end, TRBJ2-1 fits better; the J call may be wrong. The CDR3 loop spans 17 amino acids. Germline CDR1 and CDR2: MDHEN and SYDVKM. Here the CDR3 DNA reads TGTGCCAGCAGAGCCGGGACAGGGGCCCCTTACTACAATGAGCAGTTCTTC. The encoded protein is CASRAGTGAPYYNEQFF.

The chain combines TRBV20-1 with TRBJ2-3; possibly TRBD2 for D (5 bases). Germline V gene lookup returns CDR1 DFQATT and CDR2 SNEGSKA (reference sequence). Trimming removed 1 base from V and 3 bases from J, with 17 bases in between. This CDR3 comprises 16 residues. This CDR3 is CSARGSRGLGTDTQYF. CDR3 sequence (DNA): TGCAGTGCTAGAGGGTCTCGGGGATTGGGGACAGATACGCAGTATTTT.

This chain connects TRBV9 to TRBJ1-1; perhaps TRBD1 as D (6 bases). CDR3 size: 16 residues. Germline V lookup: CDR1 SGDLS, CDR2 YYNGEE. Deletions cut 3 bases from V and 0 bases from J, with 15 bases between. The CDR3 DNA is TGTGCCAGCAGCGCCCGGGACAACTTCATGAACACTGAAGCTTTCTTT. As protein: CASSARDNFMNTEAFF.

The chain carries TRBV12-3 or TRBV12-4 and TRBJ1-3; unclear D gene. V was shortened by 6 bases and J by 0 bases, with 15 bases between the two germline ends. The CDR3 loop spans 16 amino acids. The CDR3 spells CASRPGLPHSGNTIYF. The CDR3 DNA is TGTGCCAGCAGACCTGGACTCCCACACTCTGGAAACACCATATATTTT.

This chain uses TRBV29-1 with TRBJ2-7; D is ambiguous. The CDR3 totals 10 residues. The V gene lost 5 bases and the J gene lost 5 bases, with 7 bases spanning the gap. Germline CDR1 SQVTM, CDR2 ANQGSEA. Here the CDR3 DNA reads TGCAGCGTTACAACTCACGAGCAGTACTTC. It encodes CSVTTHEQYF.

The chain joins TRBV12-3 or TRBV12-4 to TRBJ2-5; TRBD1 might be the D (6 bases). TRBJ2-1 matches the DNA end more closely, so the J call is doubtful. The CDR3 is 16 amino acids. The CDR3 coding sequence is TGTGCCAGCAGCCCCGAAGAGGGGGTGGACTACAATGAGCAGTTCTTC. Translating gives CASSPEEGVDYNEQFF.

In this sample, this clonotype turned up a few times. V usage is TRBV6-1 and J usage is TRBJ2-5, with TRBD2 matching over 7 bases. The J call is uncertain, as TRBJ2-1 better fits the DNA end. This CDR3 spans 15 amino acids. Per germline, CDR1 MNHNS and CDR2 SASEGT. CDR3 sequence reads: CASSRRAGNNDEQFF. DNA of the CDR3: TGTGCCAGCAGTAGACGAGCGGGGAACAATGATGAGCAGTTCTTC.